This T cell receptor beta chain stems from a study of cytomegalovirus exposure and HLA in healthy donors. Findings and caveats of the study: Among TCR beta chains, those listed as cytomegalovirus-associated numbered about 160. Available immune exposure information covered CMV serostatus only.

Primers for the PCR totalled 60 Vbeta and 13 Jbeta. Sequencing used immunoSEQ multiplex PCR; TCRdb keeps in-frame clones, though not all of them. The profile shows 150,000 or so clones, around 73% of them singletons. Worth noting for this clone: No antigen is known for it.

V lost 6 bases to trimming and J lost 11 bases; unmatched junction nucleotides: 6. The CDR3 sequence is 11 residues long. CDR1 and CDR2 (germline): SNHLY, FYNNEI. The V call is TRBV2, the J call TRBJ1-1; 7 positions agree with TRBD1. Material for sequencing was PBMCs. This receptor was obtained from a woman between 18 and 29 years old in good health and CMV-seronegative. CDR3 sequence (DNA): TGTGCCAGCAGCCCGACAGGGCCGGCTTTCTTT. Its translation is CASSPTGPAFF.